A selection of T cell receptor beta chains follows, all from one sample in a study of T-cell reconstitution after alpha-beta-depleted transplantation in children. TCRdb used MiXCR to reprocess the PCR reads, holding one entry per CDR3 protein. The sample contains 350,000 to 400,000 distinct CDR3 sequences, about a fifth of which appear only once. The sequenced sample was PBMCs from the stem cell graft donor, obtained from the stem cell graft. The source is a human donor who donated a stem cell graft to a child with acute myeloid leukemia. Each CDR3 is given with its conserved first and last residue. Fields, in order: CDR3 protein, CDR3 DNA, J gene, clone size, V gene, CDR3 length, D gene. D genes are given only for firm matches. Only some rows state a clone size, as once, few, many or a class for expanded clones.

cdr3_aa: CSVQRDRDWDEQFF
cdr3_nt: TGCAGCGTCCAAAGAGACCGGGACTGGGATGAGCAGTTCTTC
j_call: TRBJ2-1
clone_size: many
v_call: TRBV29-1
cdr3_length: 14
d_call: -

cdr3_aa: CASSAGTGAQYF
cdr3_nt: TGTGCCAGCAGCGCCGGAACAGGGGCGCAGTACTTC
j_call: TRBJ2-7
clone_size: -
v_call: TRBV7-2
cdr3_length: 12
d_call: TRBD1

cdr3_aa: CASSTRSGYEQYF
cdr3_nt: TGTGCCAGCAGCACCCGAAGCGGCTACGAGCAGTACTTC
j_call: TRBJ2-7
clone_size: few
v_call: TRBV7-2
cdr3_length: 13
d_call: -

cdr3_aa: CSARDPVAGVPDTQYF
cdr3_nt: TGCAGTGCTAGAGATCCGGTAGCGGGAGTCCCAGATACGCAGTATTTT
j_call: TRBJ2-3
clone_size: -
v_call: TRBV20-1
cdr3_length: 16
d_call: TRBD2

cdr3_aa: CSAANQAGTYEQYF
cdr3_nt: TGCAGTGCTGCGAACCAGGCGGGAACCTACGAGCAGTACTTC
j_call: TRBJ2-7
clone_size: few
v_call: TRBV20-1
cdr3_length: 14
d_call: -

cdr3_aa: CATSRSLGSNQPQHF
cdr3_nt: TGTGCCACCAGCCGAAGCCTCGGGAGCAATCAGCCCCAGCATTTT
j_call: TRBJ1-5
clone_size: many
v_call: TRBV15
cdr3_length: 15
d_call: -

cdr3_aa: CSARAAGRGNTIYF
cdr3_nt: TGCAGTGCTAGAGCGGCAGGGCGAGGAAACACCATATATTTT
j_call: TRBJ1-3
clone_size: many
v_call: TRBV20-1
cdr3_length: 14
d_call: -

cdr3_aa: CASSSIYGYTF
cdr3_nt: TGTGCCAGCAGTTCCATCTATGGCTACACCTTC
j_call: TRBJ1-2
clone_size: -
v_call: TRBV12-3/TRBV12-4
cdr3_length: 11
d_call: -

cdr3_aa: CATSRSTPGGTDTQYF
cdr3_nt: TGTGCCACCAGCAGGTCTACCCCCGGCGGCACAGATACGCAGTATTTT
j_call: TRBJ2-3
clone_size: -
v_call: TRBV15
cdr3_length: 16
d_call: -

cdr3_aa: CASSYALAKNIQYF
cdr3_nt: TGTGCCAGCAGCTACGCACTCGCCAAAAACATTCAGTACTTC
j_call: TRBJ2-4
clone_size: few
v_call: TRBV28
cdr3_length: 14
d_call: -

cdr3_aa: CASSGALTSLNEQFF
cdr3_nt: TGTGCCAGCAGCGGAGCCCTGACTAGCCTCAATGAGCAGTTCTTC
j_call: TRBJ2-1
clone_size: -
v_call: TRBV9
cdr3_length: 15
d_call: TRBD2

cdr3_aa: CASSQVRLIAEAFF
cdr3_nt: TGTGCCAGCAGCCAAGTTCGTTTGATTGCTGAAGCTTTCTTT
j_call: TRBJ1-1
clone_size: -
v_call: TRBV4-2
cdr3_length: 14
d_call: -

cdr3_aa: CASSQGGTVQETQYF
cdr3_nt: TGCGCCAGCAGCCAAGGCGGGACTGTCCAAGAGACCCAGTACTTC
j_call: TRBJ2-5
clone_size: -
v_call: TRBV4-3
cdr3_length: 15
d_call: -

cdr3_aa: CSARDPVTGATNNEQFF
cdr3_nt: TGCAGTGCTAGAGATCCCGTGACAGGGGCGACTAACAATGAGCAGTTCTTC
j_call: TRBJ2-1
clone_size: many
v_call: TRBV20-1
cdr3_length: 17
d_call: TRBD1

cdr3_aa: CSARGTGTIYGYTF
cdr3_nt: TGCAGTGCTAGAGGGACAGGGACTATTTATGGCTACACCTTC
j_call: TRBJ1-2
clone_size: few
v_call: TRBV20-1
cdr3_length: 14
d_call: TRBD1

cdr3_aa: CSAKTVQETQYF
cdr3_nt: TGCAGCGCTAAGACGGTGCAAGAGACCCAGTACTTC
j_call: TRBJ2-5
clone_size: many
v_call: TRBV29-1
cdr3_length: 12
d_call: -

cdr3_aa: CASSARSGSRLEQYF
cdr3_nt: TGTGCCAGCAGCGCGCGTAGCGGGAGTCGTCTCGAGCAGTACTTC
j_call: TRBJ2-7
clone_size: few
v_call: TRBV7-2
cdr3_length: 15
d_call: TRBD2

cdr3_aa: CASSQTRLRGRSDTQYF
cdr3_nt: TGCGCCAGCAGCCAAACCCGACTAAGGGGGAGGTCAGATACGCAGTATTTT
j_call: TRBJ2-3
clone_size: -
v_call: TRBV4-3
cdr3_length: 17
d_call: -

cdr3_aa: CASRPGLQNTEAFF
cdr3_nt: TGTGCCAGTAGGCCGGGACTACAGAACACTGAAGCTTTCTTT
j_call: TRBJ1-1
clone_size: -
v_call: TRBV19
cdr3_length: 14
d_call: -